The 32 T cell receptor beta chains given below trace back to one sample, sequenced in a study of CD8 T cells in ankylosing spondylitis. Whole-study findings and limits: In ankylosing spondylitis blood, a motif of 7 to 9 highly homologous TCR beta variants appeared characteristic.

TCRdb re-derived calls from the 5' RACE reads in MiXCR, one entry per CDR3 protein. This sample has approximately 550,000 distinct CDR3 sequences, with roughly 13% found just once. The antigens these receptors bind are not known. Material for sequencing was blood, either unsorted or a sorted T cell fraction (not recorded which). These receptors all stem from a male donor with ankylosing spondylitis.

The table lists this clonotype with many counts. The CDR3 nucleotides are TGTGCCAGCAGTTCGGCGTACAATGAGCAGTTCTTC. As protein: CASSSAYNEQFF. The V and J genes are TRBV12-3 or TRBV12-4 and TRBJ2-1; unclear D gene. The CDR3 length is 12 residues. V lost 4 bases, J lost 4 bases, and 5 bases lay in between.

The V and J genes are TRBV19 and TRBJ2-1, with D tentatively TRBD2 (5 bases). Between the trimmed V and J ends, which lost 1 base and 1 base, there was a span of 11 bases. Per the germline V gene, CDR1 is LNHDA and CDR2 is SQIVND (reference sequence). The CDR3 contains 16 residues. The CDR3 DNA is TGTGCCAGTAGTATAGGTGCGGGTTGGTCCTACAATGAGCAGTTCTTC. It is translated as CASSIGAGWSYNEQFF.

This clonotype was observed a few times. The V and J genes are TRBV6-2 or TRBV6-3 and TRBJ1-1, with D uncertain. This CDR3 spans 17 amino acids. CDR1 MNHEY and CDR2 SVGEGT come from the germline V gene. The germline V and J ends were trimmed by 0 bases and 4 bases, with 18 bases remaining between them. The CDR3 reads CASSYSPGWEIFTEAFF. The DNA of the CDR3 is TGTGCCAGCAGTTACTCTCCGGGGTGGGAGATATTCACTGAAGCTTTCTTT.

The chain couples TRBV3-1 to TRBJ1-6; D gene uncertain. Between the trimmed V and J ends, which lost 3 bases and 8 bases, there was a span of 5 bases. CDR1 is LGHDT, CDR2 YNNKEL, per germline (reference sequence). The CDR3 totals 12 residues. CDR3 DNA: TGTGCCAGCAGCCAGGGCGATTCACCCCTCCACTTT. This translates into CASSQGDSPLHF. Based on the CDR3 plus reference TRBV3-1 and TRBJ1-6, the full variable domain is DTAVSQTPKYLVTQMGNDKSIKCEQNLGHDTMYWYKQDSKKFLKIMFSYNNKELIINETVPNRFSPKSPDKAHLNLHINSLELGDSAVYFCASSQGDSPLHFGNGTRLTVT.

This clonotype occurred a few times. The CDR3 bases are TGTGCCAGCAGCCAAGGGGGCGGGTCGGCCTACAATGAGCAGTTCTTC. It encodes CASSQGGGSAYNEQFF. The chain employs TRBV3-1 and TRBJ2-1; D might be TRBD1 or TRBD2, each matching 5 bases. Trimming pared 1 base from V and 2 bases from J, leaving 12 bases between. CDR1 is LGHDT and CDR2 is YNNKEL in the germline V gene (reference sequence). The CDR3 runs 16 residues.

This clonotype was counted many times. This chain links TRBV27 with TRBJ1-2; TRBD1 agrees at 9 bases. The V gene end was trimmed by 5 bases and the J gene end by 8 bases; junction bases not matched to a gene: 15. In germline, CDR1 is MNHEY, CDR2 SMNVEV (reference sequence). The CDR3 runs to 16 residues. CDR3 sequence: CASSRRVQQGAEGYTF. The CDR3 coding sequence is TGTGCCAGCAGTCGACGGGTACAACAGGGGGCGGAGGGCTACACCTTC.

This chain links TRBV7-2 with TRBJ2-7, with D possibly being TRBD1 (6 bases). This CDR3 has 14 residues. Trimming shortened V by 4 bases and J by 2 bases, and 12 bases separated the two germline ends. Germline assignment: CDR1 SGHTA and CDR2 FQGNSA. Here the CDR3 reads CASSSARGTYEQYV. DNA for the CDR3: TGTGCCAGCAGCTCAGCTAGGGGGACCTACGAGCAGTACGTC.

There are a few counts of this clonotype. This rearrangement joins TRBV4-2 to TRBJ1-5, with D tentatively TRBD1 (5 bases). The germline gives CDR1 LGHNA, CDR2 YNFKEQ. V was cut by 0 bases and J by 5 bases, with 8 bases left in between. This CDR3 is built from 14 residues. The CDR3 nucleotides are TGTGCCAGCAGCCAAGAGAGGGACGATCAGCCCCAGCATTTT. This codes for CASSQERDDQPQHF.

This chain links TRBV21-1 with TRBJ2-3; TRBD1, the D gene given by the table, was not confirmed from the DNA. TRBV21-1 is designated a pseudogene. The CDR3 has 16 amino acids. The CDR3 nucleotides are TGTGCCAGCAGCATTCATCCGGGACCGCACACAGATACGCAGTATTTT. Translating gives CASSIHPGPHTDTQYF.

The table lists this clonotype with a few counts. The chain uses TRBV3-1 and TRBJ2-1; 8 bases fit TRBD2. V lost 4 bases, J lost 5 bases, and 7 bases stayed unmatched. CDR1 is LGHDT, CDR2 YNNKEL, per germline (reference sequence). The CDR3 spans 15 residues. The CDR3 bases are TGTGCCAGCAGCCGAGACCCCGGGGGGGACAATGAGCAGTTCTTC. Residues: CASSRDPGGDNEQFF.

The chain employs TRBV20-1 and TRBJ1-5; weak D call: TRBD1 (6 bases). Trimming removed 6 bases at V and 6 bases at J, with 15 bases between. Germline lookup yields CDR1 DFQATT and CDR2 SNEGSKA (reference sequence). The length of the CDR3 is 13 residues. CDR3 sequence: CSASSGASQPQHF. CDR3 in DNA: TGCAGTGCCTCCTCAGGGGCAAGTCAGCCCCAGCATTTT.

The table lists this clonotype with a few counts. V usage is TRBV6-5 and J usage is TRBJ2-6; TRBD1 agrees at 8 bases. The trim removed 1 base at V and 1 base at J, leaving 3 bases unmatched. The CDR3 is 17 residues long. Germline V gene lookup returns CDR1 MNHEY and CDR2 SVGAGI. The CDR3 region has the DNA TGTGCCAGCAGTTACTTAGGGGACAGGTCTGGGGCCAACGTCCTGACTTTC. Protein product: CASSYLGDRSGANVLTF.

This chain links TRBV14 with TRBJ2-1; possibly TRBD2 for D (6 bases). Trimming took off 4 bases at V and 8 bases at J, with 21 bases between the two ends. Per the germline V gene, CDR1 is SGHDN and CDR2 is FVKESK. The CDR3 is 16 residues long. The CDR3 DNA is TGTGCCAGCAGCCCTTTCCGGGCGGGAAACCCGCATGAGCAGTTCTTC. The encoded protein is CASSPFRAGNPHEQFF.

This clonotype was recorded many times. The CDR3 is CASSFWGGNDTQYF. As DNA, the CDR3 is TGTGCCAGCAGCTTCTGGGGAGGAAATGATACGCAGTATTTT. The rearrangement uses TRBV7-9 and TRBJ2-3; D might be TRBD2 (6 bases). Between the trimmed V and J ends, which lost 3 bases and 6 bases, there was a span of 13 bases. CDR1 SEHNR and CDR2 FQNEAQ come from the germline V gene (reference sequence). The CDR3 is made up of 14 amino acids.

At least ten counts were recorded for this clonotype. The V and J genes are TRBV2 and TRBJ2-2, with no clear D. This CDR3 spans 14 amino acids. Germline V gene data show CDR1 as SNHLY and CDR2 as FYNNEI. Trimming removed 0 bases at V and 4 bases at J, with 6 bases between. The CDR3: CASSEAGRTGELFF. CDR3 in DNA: TGTGCCAGCAGTGAAGCCGGCCGCACCGGGGAGCTGTTTTTT.

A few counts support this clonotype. The CDR3 DNA reads as TGTGCCAGCAGCCAAGATAGGGCCTCAAAGAGGTCCCAGCATTTT. Its protein product is CASSQDRASKRSQHF. V is TRBV4-2 and J is TRBJ1-5; D not resolved. Germline V gene lookup returns CDR1 LGHNA and CDR2 YNFKEQ. V lost 0 bases to trimming and J lost 11 bases, with 17 bases between them. This CDR3 has 15 amino acids.

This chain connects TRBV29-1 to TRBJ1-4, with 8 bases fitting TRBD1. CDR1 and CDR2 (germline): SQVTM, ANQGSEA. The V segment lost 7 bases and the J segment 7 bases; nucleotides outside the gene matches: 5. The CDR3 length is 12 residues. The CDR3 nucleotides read TGCAGCGCCACAGGGGGAAGTGAAAAACTGTTTTTT. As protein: CSATGGSEKLFF. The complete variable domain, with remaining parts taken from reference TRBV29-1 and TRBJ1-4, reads SAVISQKPSRDICQRGTSLTIQCQVDSQVTMMFWYRQQPGQSLTLIATANQGSEATYESGFVIDKFPISRPNLTFSTLTVSNMSPEDSSIYLCSATGGSEKLFFGSGTQLSVL.

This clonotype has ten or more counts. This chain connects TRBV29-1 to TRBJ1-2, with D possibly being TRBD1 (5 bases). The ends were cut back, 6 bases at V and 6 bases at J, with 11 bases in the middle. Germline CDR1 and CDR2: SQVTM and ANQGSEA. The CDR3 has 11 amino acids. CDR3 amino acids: CSVRDVNGYTF. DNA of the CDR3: TGCAGCGTCAGGGACGTAAATGGCTACACCTTC.

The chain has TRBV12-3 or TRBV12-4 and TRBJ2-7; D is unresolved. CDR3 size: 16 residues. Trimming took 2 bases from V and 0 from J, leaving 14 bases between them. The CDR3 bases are TGTGCCAGCAGTTTAATAACTGGGCCCAGCTCCTACGAGCAGTACTTC. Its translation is CASSLITGPSSYEQYF.

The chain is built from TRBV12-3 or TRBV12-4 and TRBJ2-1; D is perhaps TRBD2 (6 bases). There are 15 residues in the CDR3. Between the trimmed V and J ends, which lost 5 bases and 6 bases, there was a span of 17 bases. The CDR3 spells CASSVRLGTVNEQFF. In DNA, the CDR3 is TGTGCCAGCAGTGTAAGACTAGGGACGGTCAATGAGCAGTTCTTC.

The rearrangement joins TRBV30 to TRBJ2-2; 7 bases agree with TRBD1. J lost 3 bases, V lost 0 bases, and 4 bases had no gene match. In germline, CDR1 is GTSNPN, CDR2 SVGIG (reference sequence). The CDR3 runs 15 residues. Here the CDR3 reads CAWSVLTGHTGELFF. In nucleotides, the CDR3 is TGTGCCTGGAGTGTTTTGACAGGGCACACCGGGGAGCTGTTTTTT.

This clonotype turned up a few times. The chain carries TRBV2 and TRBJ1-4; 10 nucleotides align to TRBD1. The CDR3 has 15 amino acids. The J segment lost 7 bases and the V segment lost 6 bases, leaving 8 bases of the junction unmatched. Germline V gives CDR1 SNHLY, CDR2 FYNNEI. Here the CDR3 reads CASRNLDRGGEKLFF. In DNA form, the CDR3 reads TGTGCCAGCAGGAACCTGGACAGGGGGGGTGAAAAACTGTTTTTT.

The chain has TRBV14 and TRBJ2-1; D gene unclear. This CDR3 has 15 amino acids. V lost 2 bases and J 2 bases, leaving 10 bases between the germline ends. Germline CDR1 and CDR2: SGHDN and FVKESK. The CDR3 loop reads CASSQIFVAYNEQFF. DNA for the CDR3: TGTGCCAGCAGCCAAATCTTTGTAGCCTACAATGAGCAGTTCTTC.

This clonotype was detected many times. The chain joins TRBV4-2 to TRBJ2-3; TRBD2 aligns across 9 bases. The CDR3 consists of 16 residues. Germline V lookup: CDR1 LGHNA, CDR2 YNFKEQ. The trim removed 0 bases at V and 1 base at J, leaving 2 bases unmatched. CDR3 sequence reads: CASSQEVAGGTDTQYF. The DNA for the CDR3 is TGTGCCAGCAGCCAAGAGGTAGCGGGAGGCACAGATACGCAGTATTTT.

DNA for the CDR3: TGCAGTGCCGAGCCGATGGGGCCCCACGAGCAGTACTTC. Translating it yields CSAEPMGPHEQYF. V usage is TRBV20-1 and J usage is TRBJ2-7, with D possibly matching TRBD1 (5 bases). Trimming took off 6 bases at V and 5 bases at J, with 17 bases between the two ends. Germline CDR1 and CDR2: DFQATT and SNEGSKA (reference sequence). This CDR3 is 13 amino acids long.

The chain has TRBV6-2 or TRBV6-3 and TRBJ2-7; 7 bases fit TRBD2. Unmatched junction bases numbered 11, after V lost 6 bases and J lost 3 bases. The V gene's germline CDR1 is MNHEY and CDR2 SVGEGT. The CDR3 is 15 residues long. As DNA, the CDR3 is TGTGCCAGCAGCCCAGGGCTAGCGGTCTTCTACGAGCAGTACTTC. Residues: CASSPGLAVFYEQYF.

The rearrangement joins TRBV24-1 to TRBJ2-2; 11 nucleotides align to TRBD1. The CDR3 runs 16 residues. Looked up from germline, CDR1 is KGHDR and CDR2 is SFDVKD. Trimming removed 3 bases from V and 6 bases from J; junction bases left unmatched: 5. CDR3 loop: CATSDAGTGGSGELFF. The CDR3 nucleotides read TGTGCCACCAGTGATGCCGGGACAGGGGGGTCCGGGGAGCTGTTTTTT.

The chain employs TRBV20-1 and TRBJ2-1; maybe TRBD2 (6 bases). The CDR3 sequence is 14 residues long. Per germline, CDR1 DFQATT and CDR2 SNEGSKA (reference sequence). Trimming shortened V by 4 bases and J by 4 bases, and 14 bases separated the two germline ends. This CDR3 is CSAKAGGQYNEQFF. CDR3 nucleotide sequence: TGCAGTGCTAAAGCGGGTGGTCAGTACAATGAGCAGTTCTTC.

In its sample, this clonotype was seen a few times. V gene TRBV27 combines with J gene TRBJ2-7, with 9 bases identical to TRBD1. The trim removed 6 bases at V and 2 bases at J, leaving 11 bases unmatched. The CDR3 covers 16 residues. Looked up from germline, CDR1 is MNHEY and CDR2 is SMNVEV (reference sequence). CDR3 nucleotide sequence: TGTGCCAGCAGGCCGGAAGGCGGGACAGGGCCCTACGAGCAGTACTTC. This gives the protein CASRPEGGTGPYEQYF.

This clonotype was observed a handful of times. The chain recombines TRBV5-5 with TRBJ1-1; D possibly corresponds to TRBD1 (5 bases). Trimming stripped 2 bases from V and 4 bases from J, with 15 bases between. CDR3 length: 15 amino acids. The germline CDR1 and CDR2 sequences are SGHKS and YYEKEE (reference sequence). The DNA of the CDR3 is TGTGCCAGCAGCTTACCAAGTGGGGGTAGCACTGAAGCTTTCTTT. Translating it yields CASSLPSGGSTEAFF.

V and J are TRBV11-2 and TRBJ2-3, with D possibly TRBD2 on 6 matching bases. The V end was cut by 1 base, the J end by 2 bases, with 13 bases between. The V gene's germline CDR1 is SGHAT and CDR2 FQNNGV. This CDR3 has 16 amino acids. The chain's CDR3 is CASSLALGGNTDTQYF. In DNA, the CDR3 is TGTGCCAGCAGCTTAGCTTTGGGCGGGAACACAGATACGCAGTATTTT.

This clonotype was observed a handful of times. The CDR3 nucleotides read TGCGCCAGCAGCCTGGACAGGGGGCACCAAGAGACCCAGTACTTC. It codes for CASSLDRGHQETQYF. The chain joins TRBV5-1 to TRBJ2-5, with 11 bases lining up with TRBD1. V was clipped by 4 bases and J by 0 bases; unmatched bases: 2. Germline V gene data show CDR1 as SGHRS and CDR2 as YFSETQ. The CDR3 has 15 residues.